This record looks at one T cell receptor beta chain sequence and its context. V lost 0 bases and J 0 bases, leaving 16 bases between the germline ends. Germline V gene lookup returns CDR1 LGHNA and CDR2 YSLEER. The CDR3 length is 18 residues. The authors' processing: It was from reference gene primer amplification that nucleated cell counts were estimated. Data came from immunoSEQ multiplex PCR; TCRdb stores just in-frame clones and leaves some out. V, J and clone size are those of that table, while D and trimming were read from the DNA. This table holds 270,000 or so clones, roughly 84% found once. The sample originates from a study of blood T cell repertoires in COVID-19.

The chain uses TRBV4-3 and TRBJ2-3; D perhaps matches TRBD2 (5 bases). Input material: peripheral blood. This TCR derives from a human donor with COVID-19, enrolled during active disease. The donor label of this sample is uncertain. The CDR3: CASSQDIVDSGSTDTQYF. The CDR3 DNA follows: TGCGCCAGCAGCCAAGATATCGTGGACTCTGGGAGCACAGATACGCAGTATTTT.